Below are 12 T cell receptor beta chains sequenced from a single sample in a study of blood T cell repertoires in COVID-19. Measured with immunoSEQ multiplex PCR; TCRdb has only the in-frame clones, and not every one. The sample records under 400,000 clones, more than 70% being singletons. Sequenced sample: peripheral blood. The receptors were gathered from a woman aged 25 to 45 with COVID-19, enrolled during active disease.

This clone appeared a single time. The rearrangement joins TRBV19 to TRBJ2-7, with a tentative D call TRBD2 (5 bases). V lost 5 bases and J 7 bases, leaving 24 bases between the germline ends. CDR3 length: 16 residues. CDR1 and CDR2 from the germline V gene are LNHDA and SQIVND (reference sequence). The CDR3 DNA reads TGTGCCAGTAGTGACTACCGGTCTGGAGCGGCGAGGGAGCAGTACTTC. As protein: CASSDYRSGAAREQYF.

The rearrangement links TRBV2 to TRBJ2-2; 8 bases line up with TRBD1. Losses at the gene ends were 7 bases for V and 0 bases for J; bases not matched to a gene: 10. Germline CDR1 is SNHLY and CDR2 is FYNNEI. The CDR3 covers 17 residues. CDR3 nucleotide sequence: TGTGCCAGCACCTACCCCAAGGACAGGGCGAACACCGGGGAGCTGTTTTTT. Its translation: CASTYPKDRANTGELFF.

The chain has TRBV3-1 (or the pseudogene TRBV3-2) and TRBJ1-4; 7 bases are shared with TRBD1. CDR1 is LGHDT and CDR2 is YNNKEL in the germline V gene (reference sequence). The CDR3 runs to 17 residues. V gave up 1 base and J gave up 5 bases; unmatched junction bases: 10. For the CDR3, the DNA is TGTGCCAGCAGCCAAGGAACCCGGGACAGACCAAATGAAAAACTGTTTTTT. Its protein product is CASSQGTRDRPNEKLFF.

The rearrangement links TRBV10-3 to TRBJ2-7, with 10 positions matching TRBD2. The CDR3 covers 12 residues. Germline loops: CDR1 ENHRY, CDR2 SYGVKD. The V segment lost 10 bases and the J segment 4 bases; nucleotides outside the gene matches: 4. This chain's CDR3 is CATRTSGYEQYF. CDR3 sequence (DNA): TGTGCCACCAGGACTAGCGGTTACGAGCAGTACTTC.

Note on this clone: Other DNA sequences within the sample encode an identical CDR3. The V gene is TRBV6-5, the J gene TRBJ2-7, with 7 bases aligning to TRBD1. The CDR3 loop spans 15 amino acids. Looked up from germline, CDR1 is MNHEY and CDR2 is SVGAGI. V lost 0 bases, J lost 1 base, and 3 bases stayed unmatched. The CDR3 reads CASSYSNRGSYEQYF. Written as DNA, the CDR3 is TGTGCCAGCAGTTACTCGAACAGGGGATCCTACGAGCAGTACTTC.

J is TRBJ1-4 and V is TRBV28; 8 positions agree with TRBD1. J lost 7 bases, V lost 8 bases, and 6 bases had no gene match. Germline V gives CDR1 MDHEN, CDR2 SYDVKM. The CDR3 spans 13 residues. CDR3 nucleotides: TGTGCCAGCTTGGACAGGGTATCTGAAAAACTGTTTTTT. Its protein product is CASLDRVSEKLFF.

This clone was detected a few times. The V call is TRBV29-1, the J call TRBJ2-7; 7 bases align to TRBD2. Germline V gene data show CDR1 as SQVTM and CDR2 as ANQGSEA. The CDR3 sequence is 12 residues long. The V segment lost 2 bases and the J segment 6 bases; nucleotides outside the gene matches: 4. For the CDR3, the DNA is TGCAGCGTTGAAAGTACTAGCGTCGAGCAGTACTTC. It is translated as CSVESTSVEQYF.

The CDR3 here is CASPKQDGTEAFF. The CDR3, as DNA: TGTGCCAGCCCTAAACAGGATGGCACTGAAGCTTTCTTT. This chain joins TRBV28 and TRBJ1-1, with D possibly being TRBD1 (5 bases). Trimming removed 8 bases at V and 4 bases at J, with 14 bases between. The CDR3 contains 13 residues. Germline loops: CDR1 MDHEN, CDR2 SYDVKM.

V gene TRBV7-2 combines with J gene TRBJ2-1, with 8 bases lining up with TRBD1. V gave up 5 bases and J gave up 4 bases; unmatched junction bases: 7. Germline V gives CDR1 SGHTA, CDR2 FQGNSA. The CDR3 sequence is 15 residues long. CDR3 nucleotide sequence: TGTGCCAGCAGCCCCGCCGGGACAGGTTACAATGAGCAGTTCTTC. It specifies CASSPAGTGYNEQFF.

The chain employs TRBV19 and TRBJ2-1, with 7 bases identical to TRBD2. Germline V gene lookup returns CDR1 LNHDA and CDR2 SQIVND (reference sequence). Germline trimming cut 3 bases from V and 14 bases from J; bases unmatched to any gene: 7. This CDR3 is 12 amino acids long. This chain's CDR3 is CASSIGEGRKFF. CDR3 sequence (DNA): TGTGCCAGTAGTATTGGGGAGGGCAGGAAGTTCTTC. Combining the CDR3 with reference TRBV19 and TRBJ2-1 gives the whole variable domain DGGITQSPKYLFRKEGQNVTLSCEQNLNHDAMYWYRQDPGQGLRLIYYSQIVNDFQKGDIAEGYSVSREKKESFPLTVTSAQKNPTAFYLCASSIGEGRKFFGPGTRLTVL.

V and J are TRBV7-3 and TRBJ2-7, with 8 bases that match TRBD1. This CDR3 has 17 residues. From germline, CDR1 is SGHTA and CDR2 FQGTGA. Losses at the gene ends were 5 bases for V and 4 bases for J; bases not matched to a gene: 16. CDR3 in DNA: TGTGCCAGCAGCGACACCGAGACGGACAGGGTATCGTACGAGCAGTACTTC. Residues: CASSDTETDRVSYEQYF.

The chain has TRBV2 and TRBJ2-7; weak D call: TRBD1 (5 bases). This CDR3 has 15 amino acids. In germline, CDR1 is SNHLY, CDR2 FYNNEI. Trimming removed 6 bases at V and 3 bases at J, with 18 bases between. The CDR3 reads CASSPPLGRVYEQYF. Here the CDR3 DNA reads TGTGCCAGCAGCCCTCCTTTGGGCAGGGTCTACGAGCAGTACTTC.